The 10 T cell receptor beta chains given below trace back to one sample, sequenced in a study of identical twins. TCRdb fed the 5' RACE reads into MiXCR, producing one record per CDR3 protein. Of approximately 620,000 distinct CDR3 sequences listed, around 8.6% are singletons. These data were also reused for a study on yellow fever vaccine responses in identical twins.

The sequencing sample was made of PBMCs. Every receptor here comes from a woman aged 18-29 years in good health.

This clonotype was counted between two and nine times. The chain combines TRBV6-6 with TRBJ2-3; D unclear. Trimming took off 8 bases at V and 8 bases at J, with 11 bases between the two ends. From germline, CDR1 is MNHNY and CDR2 SVGAGI (reference sequence). This CDR3 comprises 11 residues. CDR3 sequence reads: CASQRDITQYF. The CDR3 nucleotides read TGTGCCAGCCAAAGAGATATTACGCAGTATTTT.

This clonotype occurred many times. The V gene is TRBV20-1, the J gene TRBJ2-7, with D perhaps TRBD1 (5 bases). The CDR3 is 13 amino acids. Trimming removed 3 bases from V and 0 bases from J, with 9 bases in between. Germline-derived CDR1 and CDR2 are DFQATT and SNEGSKA (reference sequence). CDR3 amino acids: CSARQTASYEQYF. DNA for the CDR3: TGCAGTGCTAGGCAGACAGCCTCCTACGAGCAGTACTTC.

This clonotype turned up a few times. The V and J genes are TRBV6-5 and TRBJ2-2, with D hard to call. The germline gives CDR1 MNHEY, CDR2 SVGAGI. Trimming pared 2 bases from V and 4 bases from J, leaving 2 bases between. The CDR3 runs 12 residues. The DNA of the CDR3 is TGTGCCAGCAGTTACGGCACCGGGGAGCTGTTTTTT. It codes for CASSYGTGELFF.

This clonotype came up many times. The chain has TRBV7-2 and TRBJ2-3; D remains ambiguous. The CDR3 is 12 amino acids. CDR1 and CDR2 (germline): SGHTA, FQGNSA. V lost 1 base, J lost 8 bases, and 7 bases lay in between. The DNA for the CDR3 is TGTGCCAGCAGCTTAGACTTTTCTACGCAGTATTTT. Translated, it gives CASSLDFSTQYF.

This clonotype has ten or more counts. V and J are TRBV24-1 and TRBJ2-2; possible D gene TRBD1, 5 bases. CDR3 size: 16 residues. Trimming shortened V by 5 bases and J by 2 bases, and 14 bases separated the two germline ends. Germline V CDR1 and CDR2: KGHDR, SFDVKD. In DNA form, the CDR3 reads TGTGCCACCAGTGCCCCAGGGCAGCGAAACACCGGGGAGCTGTTTTTT. As protein: CATSAPGQRNTGELFF.

This clonotype was counted between two and nine times. V is TRBV6-5 and J is TRBJ2-1; D is uncertain. Trimming took 0 bases from V and 10 from J, leaving 16 bases between them. The germline gives CDR1 MNHEY, CDR2 SVGAGI. The CDR3 is made up of 15 amino acids. CDR3 DNA sequence: TGTGCCAGCAGTTACTCGAAGAATTCGGGCCGCGAGCAGTTCTTC. Its protein product is CASSYSKNSGREQFF.

This clonotype was counted between two and nine times. The J gene is TRBJ2-7, the V gene TRBV6-2 or TRBV6-3; D is perhaps TRBD2 (6 bases). The CDR3 consists of 13 residues. The germline V gene has CDR1 MNHEY and CDR2 SVGEGT. Trimming removed 2 bases from V and 4 bases from J, with 9 bases in between. For the CDR3, the DNA is TGTGCCAGCAGTTACGAGGAGGGGTACGAGCAGTACTTC. Translating gives CASSYEEGYEQYF.

This clonotype was found many times. The chain carries TRBV14 and TRBJ1-6; the D is unclear. The length of the CDR3 is 13 residues. V was pared by 4 bases and J by 8 bases, with 9 bases between. Germline CDR1 and CDR2: SGHDN and FVKESK. The CDR3 DNA reads as TGTGCCAGCAGCCCAGAACTCTATTCACCCCTCCACTTT. Translated, it gives CASSPELYSPLHF.

This clonotype was seen only a few times. This rearrangement joins TRBV2 to TRBJ2-3; 9 bases are shared with TRBD2. Trimming took 7 bases from V and 5 from J; bases not matched to a gene: 13. The CDR3 spans 16 residues. CDR1 is SNHLY, CDR2 FYNNEI, per germline. CDR3 loop: CASIPNGGGGGDTQYF. The DNA of the CDR3 is TGTGCCAGCATCCCAAACGGGGGCGGGGGGGGAGATACGCAGTATTTT.

The rearrangement uses TRBV5-6 and TRBJ2-7; TRBD2 matches 8 bases. V lost 3 bases, J lost 5 bases, and 16 bases stayed unmatched. From germline, CDR1 is SGHDT and CDR2 YYEEEE. The CDR3 contains 17 residues. The CDR3 region has the DNA TGTGCCAGCAGCTCAAGACTCGGGGGGGGCGAGGCGCACGAGCAGTACTTC. Amino acids: CASSSRLGGGEAHEQYF.